One sample yielded the 20 T cell receptor beta chains listed below, sequenced in a study of PD-1 blockade in mismatch repair-deficient tumors. Sequencing was performed with immunoSEQ multiplex PCR; in TCRdb, only in-frame clones are kept and a portion is missing. The sample includes some 130,000 clones, approximately 91% of them seen just once. Specimen: peripheral blood, collected approximately 70 weeks after starting pembrolizumab. Every receptor here comes from an adult with mismatch repair-deficient cancer.

This clone was seen once. The chain employs TRBV27 and TRBJ2-3, with D tentatively TRBD2 (5 bases). Trimming took 8 bases from V and 1 from J, leaving 16 bases between them. This CDR3 comprises 15 residues. Germline values: CDR1 MNHEY, CDR2 SMNVEV (reference sequence). Here the CDR3 reads CASQSGGAGTDTQYF. In DNA form, the CDR3 reads TGTGCCAGCCAATCCGGAGGAGCTGGCACAGATACGCAGTATTTT.

Written as DNA, the CDR3 is TGTGCCAGCAGCTTACCCAGCGCATTCAGCACCGGGGAGCTGTTTTTT. It is translated as CASSLPSAFSTGELFF. The chain links TRBV13 to TRBJ2-2, with D hard to call. V was shortened by 2 bases and J by 4 bases, with 14 bases between the two germline ends. This CDR3 is built from 16 residues. CDR1 and CDR2 from the germline V gene are PRHDT and FYEKMQ (reference sequence).

The rearrangement uses TRBV10-3 and TRBJ2-7; a possible D gene is TRBD2 (6 bases). Germline CDR1 is ENHRY and CDR2 is SYGVKD. The CDR3 totals 13 residues. V was trimmed by 8 bases and J by 0 bases, leaving 11 bases between them. CDR3 coding DNA: TGTGCCATCCAGACGGGAGACTCCTACGAGCAGTACTTC. It encodes CAIQTGDSYEQYF.

This clone turned up a few times. V gene TRBV5-1 combines with J gene TRBJ2-7; 7 bases map to TRBD1. Looked up from germline, CDR1 is SGHRS and CDR2 is YFSETQ. This CDR3 comprises 16 residues. With 4 bases clipped from V and 7 bases from J, the junction kept 17 bases outside the gene matches. This chain's CDR3 is CASSGSNTGVSEEQYF. The CDR3 nucleotides read TGCGCCAGCAGCGGAAGTAACACAGGGGTGAGTGAAGAGCAGTACTTC. Combining the CDR3 with reference TRBV5-1 and TRBJ2-7 gives the whole variable domain KAGVTQTPRYLIKTRGQQVTLSCSPISGHRSVSWYQQTPGQGLQFLFEYFSETQRNKGNFPGRFSGRQFSNSRSEMNVSTLELGDSALYLCASSGSNTGVSEEQYFGPGTRLTVT.

The chain joins TRBV7-2 to TRBJ2-7; no reliable D call. Germline V gives CDR1 SGHTA, CDR2 FQGNSA. The V gene lost 5 bases and the J gene lost 1 base, with 6 bases spanning the gap. CDR3 length equals 12 residues. In nucleotides, the CDR3 is TGTGCCAGCAGCCTAGTGTCCTACGAGCAGTACTTC. This encodes CASSLVSYEQYF.

V and J are TRBV10-2 and TRBJ2-7; D may correspond to TRBD1 or TRBD2 (5 bases each). The V and J ends lost 8 bases and 3 bases respectively, with 11 bases between them. Germline V lookup: CDR1 WSHSY, CDR2 SAAADI. The CDR3 runs to 12 residues. The CDR3 loop is CASGGRYYEQYF. In DNA, the CDR3 is TGCGCCAGCGGGGGACGTTACTACGAGCAGTACTTC.

V gene TRBV6-5 combines with J gene TRBJ2-7, with 8 positions matching TRBD2. The CDR3 contains 14 residues. Germline CDR1 and CDR2: MNHEY and SVGAGI. V lost 4 bases to trimming and J lost 2 bases; unmatched junction nucleotides: 4. CDR3 bases: TGTGCCAGCAGTTCACTAGCGGACCCCTACGAGCAGTACTTC. Encoded protein: CASSSLADPYEQYF.

The gene calls are TRBV7-9 and TRBJ2-3; 7 bases align to TRBD2. V trimming: 1 base; J trimming: 4 bases; junction bases outside the gene matches: 11. The CDR3 length is 17 residues. Germline values: CDR1 SEHNR, CDR2 FQNEAQ (reference sequence). The CDR3 nucleotides are TGTGCCAGCAGCTTAGTAGAGCGACGTGGGAGGGCAGATACGCAGTATTTT. Its translation is CASSLVERRGRADTQYF.

This rearrangement joins TRBV11-2 to TRBJ2-1; the match to TRBD2 covers 10 bases. This CDR3 is 15 amino acids long. Trimming at V came to 2 bases and at J to 7 bases, leaving 5 bases not matched to a gene. Germline CDR1 reads SGHAT; CDR2 reads FQNNGV. Here the CDR3 reads CASSLRAGGPNEQFF. The CDR3 coding sequence is TGTGCCAGCAGCTTAAGAGCGGGAGGGCCTAATGAGCAGTTCTTC. Together with reference TRBV11-2 and TRBJ2-1, the CDR3 gives the full variable domain: EAGVAQSPRYKIIEKRQSVAFWCNPISGHATLYWYQQILGQGPKLLIQFQNNGVVDDSQLPKDRFSAERLKGVDSTLKIQPAKLEDSAVYLCASSLRAGGPNEQFFGPGTRLTVL.

The CDR3 DNA is TGTGCCAGCAGCTTAGGACAGGGGGTTGAAAAACTGTTTTTT. Amino acid sequence: CASSLGQGVEKLFF. The V gene is TRBV11-3, the J gene TRBJ1-4; 9 bases match TRBD1. This CDR3 has 14 residues. Unmatched junction bases numbered 1, after V lost 1 base and J lost 7 bases. Germline lookup yields CDR1 SGHNT and CDR2 YENEEA.

The chain recombines TRBV30 with TRBJ2-7; no reliable D call. Germline CDR1 GTSNPN, CDR2 SVGIG (reference sequence). There are 12 residues in the CDR3. V shed 4 bases and J shed 4 bases, with 11 bases lying between them. CDR3 DNA sequence: TGTGCCTGGACCTTAAGTGGTTACGAGCAGTACTTC. Translation gives CAWTLSGYEQYF. Drawing the rest from reference TRBV30 and TRBJ2-7, the complete variable domain is SQTIHQWPATLVQPVGSPLSLECTVEGTSNPNLYWYRQAAGRGLQLLFYSVGIGQISSEVPQNLSASRPQDRQFILSSKKLLLSDSGFYLCAWTLSGYEQYFGPGTRLTVT.

The chain uses TRBV27 and TRBJ2-7; D is unresolved. V lost 1 base and J 5 bases, leaving 9 bases between the germline ends. Per germline, CDR1 MNHEY and CDR2 SMNVEV (reference sequence). The CDR3 is 13 residues long. The CDR3 is CASSLLGFHEQYF. CDR3 in DNA: TGTGCCAGCAGTTTATTGGGATTCCACGAGCAGTACTTC.

This clone has only a few counts. This rearrangement joins TRBV7-8 to TRBJ2-3, with D tentatively TRBD2 (5 bases). Deletions cut 4 bases from V and 2 bases from J, with 7 bases between. The CDR3 sequence is 13 residues long. Germline V gives CDR1 SGHVS, CDR2 FQNEAQ. This CDR3 is CASSWTYTDTQYF. The CDR3 coding sequence is TGTGCCAGCAGCTGGACTTACACAGATACGCAGTATTTT.

For this clone: One end of the junction fails to match germline, which may point to a read error. This chain links TRBV20-1 with TRBJ2-7, with TRBD2 matching over 8 bases. Looked up from germline, CDR1 is DFQATT and CDR2 is SNEGSKA (reference sequence). The CDR3 covers 9 residues. CDR3 coding DNA: TGCAGTGCTTCGGGAGGGGATGCCTTC. This encodes CSASGGDAF.

The genes are TRBV28 and TRBJ2-7, with 10 bases that match TRBD1. Unmatched junction bases numbered 6, after V lost 6 bases and J lost 4 bases. This CDR3 has 14 amino acids. CDR1 and CDR2 from the germline V gene are MDHEN and SYDVKM. In DNA form, the CDR3 reads TGTGCCAGCAGCTTGGGACAGGGGACATACGAGCAGTACTTC. As protein: CASSLGQGTYEQYF.

The chain uses TRBV4-3 and TRBJ2-5, with 15 bases identical to TRBD2. The CDR3 is 17 residues long. Trimming took 4 bases from V and 5 from J; bases not matched to a gene: 8. The germline gives CDR1 LGHNA, CDR2 YSLEER. The CDR3 protein is CASSPVGTSGGQETQYF. CDR3 nucleotide sequence: TGCGCCAGCAGCCCGGTGGGGACTAGCGGGGGGCAGGAGACCCAGTACTTC.

The chain carries TRBV5-6 and TRBJ2-5; TRBD1 is a possible D gene (5 bases). CDR1 and CDR2 (germline): SGHDT, YYEEEE. The CDR3 covers 13 residues. Trimming took 0 bases from V and 3 from J, leaving 6 bases between them. The CDR3 nucleotides are TGTGCCAGCAGCTTGGGGACAAAAGAGACCCAGTACTTC. This translates into CASSLGTKETQYF.

This clone was counted a single time. The V and J genes are TRBV19 and TRBJ2-1, with 8 bases identical to TRBD2. V shed 0 bases, J shed 10 bases, and the junction held 8 bases outside the gene matches. CDR3 size: 15 residues. From germline, CDR1 is LNHDA and CDR2 SQIVND (reference sequence). The CDR3 reads CASSIEGGRTREQFF. The CDR3 nucleotides are TGTGCCAGTAGTATAGAGGGCGGGAGGACGCGGGAGCAGTTCTTC. The variable domain in full, completed from reference TRBV19 and TRBJ2-1, reads DGGITQSPKYLFRKEGQNVTLSCEQNLNHDAMYWYRQDPGQGLRLIYYSQIVNDFQKGDIAEGYSVSREKKESFPLTVTSAQKNPTAFYLCASSIEGGRTREQFFGPGTRLTVL.

The V gene is TRBV10-3, the J gene TRBJ2-2; 7 bases agree with TRBD1. The V gene's germline CDR1 is ENHRY and CDR2 SYGVKD. The CDR3 covers 16 residues. Trimming at V came to 6 bases and at J to 1 base, leaving 8 bases not matched to a gene. In nucleotides, the CDR3 is TGTGCCATCAGGAAGGGGGCAACGGAGAACACCGGGGAGCTGTTTTTT. It yields the protein CAIRKGATENTGELFF.

The rearrangement uses TRBV29-1 and TRBJ1-1, with D unresolved. Germline lookup yields CDR1 SQVTM and CDR2 ANQGSEA. V shed 7 bases and J shed 7 bases, with 13 bases lying between them. The CDR3 sequence is 11 residues long. CDR3 DNA sequence: TGCAGCGCCGCCCGACGGGATGAAGCTTTCTTT. This gives the protein CSAARRDEAFF.